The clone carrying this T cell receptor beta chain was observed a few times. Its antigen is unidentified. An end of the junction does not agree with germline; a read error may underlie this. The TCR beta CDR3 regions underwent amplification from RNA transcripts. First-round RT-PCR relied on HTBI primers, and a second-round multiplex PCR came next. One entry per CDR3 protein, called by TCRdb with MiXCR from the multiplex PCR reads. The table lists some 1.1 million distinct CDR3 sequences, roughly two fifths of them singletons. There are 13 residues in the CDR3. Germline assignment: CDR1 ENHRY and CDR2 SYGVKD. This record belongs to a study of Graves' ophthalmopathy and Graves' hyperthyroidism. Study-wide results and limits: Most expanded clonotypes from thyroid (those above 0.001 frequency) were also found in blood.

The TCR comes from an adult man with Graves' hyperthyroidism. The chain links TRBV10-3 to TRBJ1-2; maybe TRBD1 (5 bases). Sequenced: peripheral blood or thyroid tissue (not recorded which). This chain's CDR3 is CASSYSPRVGYTF. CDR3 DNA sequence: TGTGCCAGCAGTTACTCGCCCAGGGTCGGCTACACCTTC.